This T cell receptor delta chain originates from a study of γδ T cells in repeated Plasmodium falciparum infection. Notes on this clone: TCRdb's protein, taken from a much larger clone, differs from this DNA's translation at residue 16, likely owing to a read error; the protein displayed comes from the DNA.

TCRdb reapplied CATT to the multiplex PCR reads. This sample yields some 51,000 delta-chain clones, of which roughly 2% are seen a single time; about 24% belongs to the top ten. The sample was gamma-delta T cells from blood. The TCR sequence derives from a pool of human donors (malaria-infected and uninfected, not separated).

In DNA form, the CDR3 reads TGTGCTCTTGGGGAACCTTCCTCTATCGTTGTAGATTTGTGGGGGATGCACGTGGCAAAACTCATCTTT. It specifies CALGEPSSIVVDLWGMHVAKLIF. V and J are TRDV1 and TRDJ1; TRDD3 matches 8 bases. Because TCRdb records no J gene, it was assigned here through a match of the DNA to germline. The CDR3 is made up of 23 amino acids. CDR1 TSWWSYY and CDR2 QGS come from the germline V gene. The junction had 33 bases not matched to a gene; V was cut back by 1 base and J by 8 bases.